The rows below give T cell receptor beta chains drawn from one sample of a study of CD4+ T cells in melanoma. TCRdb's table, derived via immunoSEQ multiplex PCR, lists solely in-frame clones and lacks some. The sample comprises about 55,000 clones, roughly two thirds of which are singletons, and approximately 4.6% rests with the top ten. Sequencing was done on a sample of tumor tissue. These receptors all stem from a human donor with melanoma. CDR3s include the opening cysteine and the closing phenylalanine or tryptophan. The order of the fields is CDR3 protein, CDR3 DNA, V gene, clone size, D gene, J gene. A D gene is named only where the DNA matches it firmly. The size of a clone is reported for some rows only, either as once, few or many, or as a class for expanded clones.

cdr3_aa: CASSASGGAGADTQYF
cdr3_nt: TGTGCCAGCAGTGCTAGCGGGGGGGCCGGGGCAGATACGCAGTATTTT
v_call: TRBV6-1
clone_size: once
d_call: TRBD2
j_call: TRBJ2-3

cdr3_aa: CASSQPGQGPYEQYF
cdr3_nt: TGCGCCAGCAGTCAGCCGGGACAGGGGCCCTACGAGCAGTACTTC
v_call: TRBV23-1
clone_size: -
d_call: TRBD1
j_call: TRBJ2-7

cdr3_aa: CASTGQGVVTGELFF
cdr3_nt: TGTGCCAGCACCGGACAGGGGGTTGTCACCGGGGAGCTGTTTTTT
v_call: TRBV6-5
clone_size: once
d_call: TRBD1
j_call: TRBJ2-2

cdr3_aa: CASSLAGGNTGELFF
cdr3_nt: TGTGCCAGCAGCTTGGCGGGGGGGAACACCGGGGAGCTGTTTTTT
v_call: TRBV13
clone_size: once
d_call: TRBD2
j_call: TRBJ2-2

cdr3_aa: CASSLFGGPVNTEAFF
cdr3_nt: TGTGCCAGCAGTTTATTTGGGGGGCCGGTGAACACTGAAGCTTTCTTT
v_call: TRBV27
clone_size: -
d_call: -
j_call: TRBJ1-1

cdr3_aa: CASRGRWPGELFF
cdr3_nt: TGTGCCAGTAGAGGTCGCTGGCCCGGGGAGCTGTTTTTT
v_call: TRBV19
clone_size: once
d_call: -
j_call: TRBJ2-2

cdr3_aa: CASSPGGRSTDTQYF
cdr3_nt: TGTGCCAGCAGTCCTGGGGGTAGGAGCACAGATACGCAGTATTTT
v_call: TRBV11-3
clone_size: -
d_call: -
j_call: TRBJ2-3

cdr3_aa: CASSQESQVPTYEQYF
cdr3_nt: TGCGCCAGCAGCCAAGAGAGTCAGGTCCCTACCTACGAGCAGTACTTC
v_call: TRBV4-1
clone_size: once
d_call: -
j_call: TRBJ2-7

cdr3_aa: CASLKGAGRNEQFF
cdr3_nt: TGCGCCAGCCTTAAGGGAGCAGGCCGAAATGAGCAGTTCTTC
v_call: TRBV5-1
clone_size: -
d_call: -
j_call: TRBJ2-1

cdr3_aa: CASSLAGYPGGTSGELFF
cdr3_nt: TGTGCCAGCAGTTTAGCAGGGTACCCTGGAGGGACATCCGGGGAGCTGTTTTTT
v_call: TRBV27
clone_size: -
d_call: -
j_call: TRBJ2-2

cdr3_aa: CAIMGVGVNYGYTF
cdr3_nt: TGTGCCATTATGGGAGTAGGGGTTAACTATGGCTACACCTTC
v_call: TRBV10-3
clone_size: -
d_call: -
j_call: TRBJ1-2

cdr3_aa: CASKAGRVLSPLHF
cdr3_nt: TGTGCCAGCAAGGCGGGGAGGGTGTTATCACCCCTCCACTTT
v_call: TRBV27
clone_size: -
d_call: -
j_call: TRBJ1-6

cdr3_aa: CAWSVHRGGSPLHF
cdr3_nt: TGTGCCTGGAGTGTACACAGGGGGGGATCACCCCTCCACTTT
v_call: TRBV30
clone_size: few
d_call: TRBD1
j_call: TRBJ1-6

cdr3_aa: CASSLWGQSSYGYTF
cdr3_nt: TGTGCCAGCAGTTTATGGGGACAGAGCTCCTATGGCTACACCTTC
v_call: TRBV27
clone_size: few
d_call: TRBD1
j_call: TRBJ1-2

cdr3_aa: CASSLGGVSSSYNEQFF
cdr3_nt: TGTGCCAGCAGCTTAGGAGGGGTCTCGAGCTCCTACAATGAGCAGTTCTTC
v_call: TRBV7-3
clone_size: once
d_call: -
j_call: TRBJ2-1

cdr3_aa: CASSLMRGRGNEQFF
cdr3_nt: TGTGCCAGCAGCTTAATGCGGGGGCGAGGTAATGAGCAGTTCTTC
v_call: TRBV7-3
clone_size: -
d_call: -
j_call: TRBJ2-1

cdr3_aa: CASSQAAGTVPKETQYF
cdr3_nt: TGTGCCAGCAGCCAAGCCGCCGGGACAGTTCCTAAAGAGACCCAGTACTTC
v_call: TRBV14
clone_size: few
d_call: TRBD1
j_call: TRBJ2-5

cdr3_aa: CASSPTARMNTEAFF
cdr3_nt: TGTGCCAGCAGTCCGACAGCGCGGATGAACACTGAAGCTTTCTTT
v_call: TRBV27
clone_size: once
d_call: -
j_call: TRBJ1-1

cdr3_aa: CASSPSGVPNTGELFF
cdr3_nt: TGTGCCAGCAGTCCTAGCGGGGTGCCGAACACCGGGGAGCTGTTTTTT
v_call: TRBV6-6
clone_size: -
d_call: TRBD2
j_call: TRBJ2-2

cdr3_aa: CASSIGNQPQHF
cdr3_nt: TGTGCCAGTAGTATAGGCAATCAGCCCCAGCATTTT
v_call: TRBV19
clone_size: -
d_call: -
j_call: TRBJ1-5

cdr3_aa: CASSPGQGNEQFF
cdr3_nt: TGTGCCAGCAGCCCGGGACAGGGCAATGAGCAGTTCTTC
v_call: TRBV7-8
clone_size: -
d_call: TRBD1
j_call: TRBJ2-1

cdr3_aa: CASSGGTSGGSYNEQFF
cdr3_nt: TGTGCCAGCAGCGGTGGGACTAGCGGGGGCTCCTACAATGAGCAGTTCTTC
v_call: TRBV9
clone_size: many
d_call: TRBD2
j_call: TRBJ2-1

cdr3_aa: CASSFLGSQETQYF
cdr3_nt: TGTGCCAGCAGCTTCTTAGGAAGCCAAGAGACCCAGTACTTC
v_call: TRBV11-2
clone_size: -
d_call: -
j_call: TRBJ2-5

cdr3_aa: CASSIDLTSGGAGTQYF
cdr3_nt: TGTGCCAGTAGTATAGACCTGACTAGCGGGGGGGCAGGTACGCAGTATTTT
v_call: TRBV19
clone_size: -
d_call: TRBD2
j_call: TRBJ2-3

cdr3_aa: CASSLMGGGLGYEQYF
cdr3_nt: TGTGCCAGCAGCTTGATGGGTGGGGGACTCGGGTACGAGCAGTACTTC
v_call: TRBV5-5
clone_size: once
d_call: -
j_call: TRBJ2-7

cdr3_aa: CASSEIGLVGEQFF
cdr3_nt: TGTGCCAGCAGTGAAATAGGACTAGTGGGTGAGCAGTTCTTC
v_call: TRBV6-1
clone_size: -
d_call: TRBD2
j_call: TRBJ2-1

cdr3_aa: CASSFAGTGDTEAFF
cdr3_nt: TGTGCCAGTAGCTTCGCCGGGACAGGGGACACTGAAGCTTTCTTT
v_call: TRBV19
clone_size: -
d_call: TRBD1
j_call: TRBJ1-1